The 9 T cell receptor beta chains below all came from one sample that was sequenced in a study of regulatory T cells in long-lasting Graves disease. Building the TCR beta libraries relied on iRepertoire HTBI primers, and CDR3 regions underwent Arm-PCR. TCRdb processed the multiplex PCR reads anew with MiXCR; each CDR3 protein has one entry. The repertoire holds 350,000 to 550,000 distinct CDR3 sequences, with 14% to 15% as singletons. The time point is: newly diagnosed GD, antithyroid drugs for less than 3 months. The TCR library was made from RNA extracted from PBMCs. The data were also submitted as part of a second study, on T cells in Graves' hyperthyroidism and ophthalmopathy.

Sequences were derived from peripheral blood mononuclear cells (PBMCs), sampled at new diagnosis, from a patient treated with antithyroid drugs. These TCRs come from a woman aged 25 to 45 with Graves disease.

A few counts support this clonotype. The V and J genes are TRBV6-1 and TRBJ2-7, with D tentatively TRBD2 (5 bases). Germline CDR1 and CDR2: MNHNS and SASEGT. Trimming removed 5 bases at V and 5 bases at J, with 16 bases between. This CDR3 region has 14 residues. This CDR3 reads CASSKRAGGNEQYF. The CDR3 bases are TGTGCCAGCAGTAAACGGGCCGGAGGAAACGAGCAGTACTTC.

Ten or more counts support this clonotype. This rearrangement joins TRBV5-1 to TRBJ2-7, with 9 bases aligning to TRBD2. This CDR3 is built from 16 residues. V was clipped by 1 base and J by 0 bases; unmatched bases: 5. Per the germline V gene, CDR1 is SGHRS and CDR2 is YFSETQ. CDR3 sequence reads: CASSLRTSDSSYEQYF. The CDR3, as DNA: TGCGCCAGCAGCTTGAGGACTAGCGATAGCTCCTACGAGCAGTACTTC. Full variable domain (outside the CDR3, taken from reference TRBV5-1 and TRBJ2-7): KAGVTQTPRYLIKTRGQQVTLSCSPISGHRSVSWYQQTPGQGLQFLFEYFSETQRNKGNFPGRFSGRQFSNSRSEMNVSTLELGDSALYLCASSLRTSDSSYEQYFGPGTRLTVT.

This clonotype was seen only a few times. The rearrangement links TRBV25-1 to TRBJ2-1, with TRBD2 identical over 7 bases. V shed 6 bases and J 2 bases; nucleotides not matched to a gene: 4. The germline CDR1 and CDR2 sequences are MGHDK and SYGVNS. The CDR3 totals 14 residues. CDR3 loop: CASRPAGPYNEQFF. The CDR3 DNA sequence: TGTGCCAGCAGGCCAGCGGGACCCTACAATGAGCAGTTCTTC.

This clonotype has at least ten counts. This chain links TRBV3-1 with TRBJ2-3; tentatively, D is TRBD2 (5 bases). The CDR3 loop spans 15 amino acids. V gave up 0 bases and J gave up 2 bases, with 9 bases separating them. Germline V gene sequence: CDR1 LGHDT, CDR2 YNNKEL (reference sequence). CDR3 nucleotide sequence: TGTGCCAGCAGCCAAGACGGACTTTCCACAGATACGCAGTATTTT. It codes for CASSQDGLSTDTQYF.

This clonotype was counted many times. The rearrangement links TRBV6-2 or TRBV6-3 to TRBJ1-5; 8 bases align to TRBD1. The germline CDR1 and CDR2 sequences are MNHEY and SVGEGT. CDR3 size: 16 residues. V was clipped by 5 bases and J by 3 bases; unmatched bases: 9. This CDR3 reads CASSRGTGRFNQPQHF. Here the CDR3 DNA reads TGTGCCAGCAGTAGAGGGACAGGACGTTTCAATCAGCCCCAGCATTTT.

The V and J genes are TRBV5-5 and TRBJ2-7, with D perhaps TRBD2 (5 bases). Germline CDR1 reads SGHKS; CDR2 reads YYEKEE (reference sequence). Trimming left V 0 bases short and J 0 bases short, with 10 bases between. The CDR3 totals 15 residues. The CDR3 coding sequence is TGTGCCAGCAGCTTGGGACGGACTGTCTCCTACGAGCAGTACTTC. Protein: CASSLGRTVSYEQYF. Looking up the rest from reference TRBV5-5 and TRBJ2-7 gives the full variable domain: DAGVTQSPTHLIKTRGQQVTLRCSPISGHKSVSWYQQVLGQGPQFIFQYYEKEERGRGNFPDRFSARQFPNYSSELNVNALLLGDSALYLCASSLGRTVSYEQYFGPGTRLTVT.

The chain links TRBV30 to TRBJ2-2; 9 positions agree with TRBD2. Germline V CDR1 and CDR2: GTSNPN, SVGIG (reference sequence). CDR3 length equals 19 residues. The trim removed 2 bases at V and 1 base at J, leaving 14 bases unmatched. The chain's CDR3 is CAWSFTRSSGGENTGELFF. The CDR3 DNA sequence: TGTGCCTGGAGTTTCACCCGTAGTAGCGGGGGAGAGAACACCGGGGAGCTGTTTTTT. Full variable domain (rest looked up from reference TRBV30 and TRBJ2-2): SQTIHQWPATLVQPVGSPLSLECTVEGTSNPNLYWYRQAAGRGLQLLFYSVGIGQISSEVPQNLSASRPQDRQFILSSKKLLLSDSGFYLCAWSFTRSSGGENTGELFFGEGSRLTVL.

The chain joins TRBV11-2 to TRBJ1-4; D is unresolved. Germline assignment: CDR1 SGHAT and CDR2 FQNNGV. This CDR3 has 16 residues. V lost 5 bases and J lost 4, with 17 bases in between. The DNA for the CDR3 is TGTGCCAGCAGCCTAATGTTGGGGTGGGGTAATGAAAAACTGTTTTTT. As protein: CASSLMLGWGNEKLFF.

Many counts were recorded for this clonotype. The V and J genes are TRBV9 and TRBJ2-7, with 7 bases aligning to TRBD2. In germline, CDR1 is SGDLS, CDR2 YYNGEE. The CDR3 is 17 amino acids. With V trimmed by 3 bases and J by 3 bases, 15 bases remained unmatched. CDR3: CASSALPMAGVDYEQYF. CDR3 DNA: TGTGCCAGCAGCGCGCTACCGATGGCGGGAGTCGACTACGAGCAGTACTTC.